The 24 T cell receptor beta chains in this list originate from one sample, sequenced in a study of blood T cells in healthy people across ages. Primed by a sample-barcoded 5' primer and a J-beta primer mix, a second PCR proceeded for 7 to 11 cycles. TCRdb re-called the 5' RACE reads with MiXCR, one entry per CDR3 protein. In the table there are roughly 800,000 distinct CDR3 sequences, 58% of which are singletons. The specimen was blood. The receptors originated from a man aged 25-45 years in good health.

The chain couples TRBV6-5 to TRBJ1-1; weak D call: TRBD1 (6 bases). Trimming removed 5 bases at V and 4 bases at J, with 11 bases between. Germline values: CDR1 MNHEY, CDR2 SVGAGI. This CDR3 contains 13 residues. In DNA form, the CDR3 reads TGTGCCAGCAGTCCAGGGGAGGTCACTGAAGCTTTCTTT. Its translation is CASSPGEVTEAFF.

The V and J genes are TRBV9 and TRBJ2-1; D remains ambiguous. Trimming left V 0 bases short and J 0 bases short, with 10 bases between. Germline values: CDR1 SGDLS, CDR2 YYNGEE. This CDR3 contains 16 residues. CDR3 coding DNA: TGTGCCAGCAGCGTAGAGGGCGGACGCTCCTACAATGAGCAGTTCTTC. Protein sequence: CASSVEGGRSYNEQFF.

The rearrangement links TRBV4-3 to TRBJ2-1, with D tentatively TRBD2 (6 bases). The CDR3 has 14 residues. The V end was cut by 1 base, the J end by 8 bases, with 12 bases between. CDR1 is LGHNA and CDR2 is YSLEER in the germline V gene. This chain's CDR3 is CASSQGLVSYEQFF. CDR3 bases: TGCGCCAGCAGCCAAGGACTAGTATCCTATGAGCAGTTCTTC.

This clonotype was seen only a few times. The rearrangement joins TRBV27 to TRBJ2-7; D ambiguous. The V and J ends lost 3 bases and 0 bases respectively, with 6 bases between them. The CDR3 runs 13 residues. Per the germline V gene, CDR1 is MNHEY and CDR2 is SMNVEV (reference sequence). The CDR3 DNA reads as TGTGCCAGCAGTTTCAAGAGCTCCTACGAGCAGTACTTC. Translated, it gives CASSFKSSYEQYF.

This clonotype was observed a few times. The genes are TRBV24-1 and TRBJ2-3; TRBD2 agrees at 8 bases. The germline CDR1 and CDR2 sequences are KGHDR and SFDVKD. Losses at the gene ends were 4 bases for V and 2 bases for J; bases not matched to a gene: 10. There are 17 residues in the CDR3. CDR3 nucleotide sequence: TGTGCCACCAGTGAGATCTTAGCGGGATCCTTCACAGATACGCAGTATTTT. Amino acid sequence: CATSEILAGSFTDTQYF.

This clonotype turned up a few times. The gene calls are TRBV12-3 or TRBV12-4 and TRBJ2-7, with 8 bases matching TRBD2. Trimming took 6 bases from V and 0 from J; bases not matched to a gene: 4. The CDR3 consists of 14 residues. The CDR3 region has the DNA TGTGCCAGCAGACTACTAGCGGACTCCTACGAGCAGTACTTC. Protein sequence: CASRLLADSYEQYF.

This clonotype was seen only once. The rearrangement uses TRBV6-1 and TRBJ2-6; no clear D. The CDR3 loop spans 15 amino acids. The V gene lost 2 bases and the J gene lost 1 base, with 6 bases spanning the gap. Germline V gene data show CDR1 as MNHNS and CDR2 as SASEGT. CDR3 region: CASSEIGSGANVLTF. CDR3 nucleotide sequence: TGTGCCAGCAGTGAAATCGGTTCTGGGGCCAACGTCCTGACTTTC.

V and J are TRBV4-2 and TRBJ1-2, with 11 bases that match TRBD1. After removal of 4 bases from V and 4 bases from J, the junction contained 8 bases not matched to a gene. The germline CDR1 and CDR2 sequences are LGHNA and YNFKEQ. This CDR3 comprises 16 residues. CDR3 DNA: TGTGCCAGCAGCCCCACGGGACAGGGGGACGTCTATGGCTACACCTTC. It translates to CASSPTGQGDVYGYTF.

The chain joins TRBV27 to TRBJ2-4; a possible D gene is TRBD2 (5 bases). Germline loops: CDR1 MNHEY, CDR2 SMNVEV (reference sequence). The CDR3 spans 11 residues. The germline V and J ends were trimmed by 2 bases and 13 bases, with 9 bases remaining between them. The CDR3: CASSLMGGQYF. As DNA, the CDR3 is TGTGCCAGCAGTTTAATGGGCGGGCAGTACTTC.

The chain's CDR3 is CASSPKLIHRGYGYTF. The DNA for the CDR3 is TGTGCCAGCAGCCCAAAACTAATCCACAGGGGCTATGGCTACACCTTC. The V and J genes are TRBV11-2 and TRBJ1-2, with 7 positions matching TRBD1. Trimming cost V 5 bases and J 4 bases; bases outside gene matches: 13. Germline lookup yields CDR1 SGHAT and CDR2 FQNNGV. The CDR3 loop spans 16 amino acids.

The CDR3 protein is CASSLDAGDADTQYF. Written as DNA, the CDR3 is TGTGCCAGCAGCTTAGACGCGGGAGACGCAGATACGCAGTATTTT. The chain recombines TRBV7-2 with TRBJ2-3; 7 bases are a match to TRBD2. The J segment lost 4 bases and the V segment lost 1 base, leaving 5 bases of the junction unmatched. This CDR3 comprises 15 residues. Germline V lookup: CDR1 SGHTA, CDR2 FQGNSA.

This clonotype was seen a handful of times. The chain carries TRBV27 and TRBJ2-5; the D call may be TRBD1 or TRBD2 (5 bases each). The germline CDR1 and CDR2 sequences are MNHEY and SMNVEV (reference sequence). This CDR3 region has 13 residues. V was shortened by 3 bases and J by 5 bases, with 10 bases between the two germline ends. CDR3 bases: TGTGCCAGCAGTTTTCAGGGAGTGGAGACCCAGTACTTC. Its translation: CASSFQGVETQYF.

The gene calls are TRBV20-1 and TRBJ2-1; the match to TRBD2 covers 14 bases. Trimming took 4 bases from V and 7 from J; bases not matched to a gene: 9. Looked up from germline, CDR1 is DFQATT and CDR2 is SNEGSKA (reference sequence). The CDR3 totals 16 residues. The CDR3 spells CSATRGTSGRGNEQFF. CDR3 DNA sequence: TGCAGTGCTACTCGGGGGACTAGCGGGAGAGGGAATGAGCAGTTCTTC.

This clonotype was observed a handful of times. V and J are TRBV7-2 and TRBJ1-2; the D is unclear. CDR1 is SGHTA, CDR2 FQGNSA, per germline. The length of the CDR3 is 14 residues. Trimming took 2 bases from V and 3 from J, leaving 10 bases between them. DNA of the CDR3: TGTGCCAGCAGCTTATTTAGAGAGGACTATGGCTACACCTTC. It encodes CASSLFREDYGYTF.

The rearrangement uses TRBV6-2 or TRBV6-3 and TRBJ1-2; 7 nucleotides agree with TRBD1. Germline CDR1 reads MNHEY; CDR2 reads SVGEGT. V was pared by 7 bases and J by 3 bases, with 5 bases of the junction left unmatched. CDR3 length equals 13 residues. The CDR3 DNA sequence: TGTGCCAGCAATTCCGGGACAGACTATGGCTACACCTTC. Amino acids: CASNSGTDYGYTF.

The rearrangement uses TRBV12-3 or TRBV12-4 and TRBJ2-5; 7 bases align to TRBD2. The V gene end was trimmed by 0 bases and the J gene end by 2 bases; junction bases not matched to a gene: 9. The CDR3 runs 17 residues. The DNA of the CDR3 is TGTGCCAGCAGTTTAGCGGGGAGGGGCTTGGGGCAAGAGACCCAGTACTTC. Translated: CASSLAGRGLGQETQYF.

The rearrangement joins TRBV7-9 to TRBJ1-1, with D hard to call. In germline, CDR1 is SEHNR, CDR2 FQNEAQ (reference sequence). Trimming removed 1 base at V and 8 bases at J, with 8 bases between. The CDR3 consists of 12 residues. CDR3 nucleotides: TGTGCCAGCAGCTTAGAGGTCGGGGAAGCTTTCTTT. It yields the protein CASSLEVGEAFF.

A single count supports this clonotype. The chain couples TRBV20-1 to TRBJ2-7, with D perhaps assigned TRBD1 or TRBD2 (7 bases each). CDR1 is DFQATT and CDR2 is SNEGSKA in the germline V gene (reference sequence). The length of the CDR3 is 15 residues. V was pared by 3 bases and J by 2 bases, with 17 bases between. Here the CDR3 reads CSASGRAGGAYEQYF. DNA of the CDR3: TGCAGTGCTAGTGGCAGGGCAGGGGGGGCCTACGAGCAGTACTTC.

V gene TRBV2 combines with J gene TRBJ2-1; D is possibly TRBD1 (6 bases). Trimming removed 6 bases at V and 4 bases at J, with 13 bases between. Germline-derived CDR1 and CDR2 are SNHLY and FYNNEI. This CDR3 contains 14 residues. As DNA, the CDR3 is TGTGCCAGCAGAGGGACATACCAATACAATGAGCAGTTCTTC. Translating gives CASRGTYQYNEQFF. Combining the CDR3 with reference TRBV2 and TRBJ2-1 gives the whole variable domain EPEVTQTPSHQVTQMGQEVILRCVPISNHLYFYWYRQILGQKVEFLVSFYNNEISEKSEIFDDQFSVERPDGSNFTLKIRSTKLEDSAMYFCASRGTYQYNEQFFGPGTRLTVL.

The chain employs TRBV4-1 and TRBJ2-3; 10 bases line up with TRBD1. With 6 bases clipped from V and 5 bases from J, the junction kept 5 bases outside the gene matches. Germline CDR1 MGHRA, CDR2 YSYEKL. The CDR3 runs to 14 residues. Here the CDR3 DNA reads TGCGCCAGCAGAGACGGGACAGGGGTAGATACGCAGTATTTT. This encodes CASRDGTGVDTQYF.

CDR3 residues: CASSIPGQFYGYTF. CDR3 DNA: TGTGCCAGCAGCATCCCGGGACAGTTTTATGGCTACACCTTC. The chain couples TRBV5-4 to TRBJ1-2; the match to TRBD1 covers 7 bases. Unmatched junction bases numbered 8, after V lost 4 bases and J lost 5 bases. In germline, CDR1 is SGHNT, CDR2 YYREEE (reference sequence). The CDR3 is made up of 14 amino acids.

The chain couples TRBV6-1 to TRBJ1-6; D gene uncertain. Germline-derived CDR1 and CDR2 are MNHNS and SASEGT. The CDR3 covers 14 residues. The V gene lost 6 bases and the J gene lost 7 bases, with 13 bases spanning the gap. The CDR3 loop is CASRETLGNSPLHF. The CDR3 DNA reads TGTGCCAGCAGGGAAACTCTGGGGAATTCACCCCTCCACTTT.

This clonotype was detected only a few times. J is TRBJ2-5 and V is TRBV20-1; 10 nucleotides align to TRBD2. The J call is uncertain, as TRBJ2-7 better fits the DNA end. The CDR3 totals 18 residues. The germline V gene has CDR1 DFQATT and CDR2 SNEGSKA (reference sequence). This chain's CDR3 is CSARPQSPGILAGVEQYF. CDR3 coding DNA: TGCAGTGCTCGCCCCCAGTCCCCCGGGATTCTAGCGGGGGTCGAGCAGTACTTC.

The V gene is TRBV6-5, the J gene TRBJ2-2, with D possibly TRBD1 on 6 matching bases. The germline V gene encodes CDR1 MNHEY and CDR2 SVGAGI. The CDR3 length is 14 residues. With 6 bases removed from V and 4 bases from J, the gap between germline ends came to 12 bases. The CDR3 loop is CASRTGLPTGELFF. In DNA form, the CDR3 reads TGTGCCAGCAGGACAGGTTTACCCACCGGGGAGCTGTTTTTT.